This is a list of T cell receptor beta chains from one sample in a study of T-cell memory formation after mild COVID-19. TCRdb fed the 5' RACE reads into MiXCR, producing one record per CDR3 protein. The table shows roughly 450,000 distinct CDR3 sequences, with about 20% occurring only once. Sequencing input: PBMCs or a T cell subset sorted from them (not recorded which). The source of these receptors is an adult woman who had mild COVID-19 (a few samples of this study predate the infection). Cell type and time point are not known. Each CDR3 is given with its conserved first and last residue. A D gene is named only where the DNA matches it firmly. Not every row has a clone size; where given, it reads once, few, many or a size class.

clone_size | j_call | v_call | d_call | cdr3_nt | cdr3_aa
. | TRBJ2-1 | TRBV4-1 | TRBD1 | TGCGCCAGCAGCCAAGATGGGAACAGGGGTGGGTCCTACAATGAGCAGTTCTTC | CASSQDGNRGGSYNEQFF
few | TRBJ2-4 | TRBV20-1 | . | TGCAGTGCTAGAGAAGCAGGGGCTGAGTACTTC | CSAREAGAEYF
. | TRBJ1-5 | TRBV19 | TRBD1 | TGTGCCAGTAGTTCAAGGACAGGGCCTGAAAGCAATCAGCCCCAGCATTTT | CASSSRTGPESNQPQHF
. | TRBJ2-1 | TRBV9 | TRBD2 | TGTGCCAGCAGCGCCGGGACTAGTCAGTTTTATGAGCAGTTCTTC | CASSAGTSQFYEQFF
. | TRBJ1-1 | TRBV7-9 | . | TGTGCCAGCAGCTTAGCAGCAGGGCGGAACACTGAAGCTTTCTTT | CASSLAAGRNTEAFF
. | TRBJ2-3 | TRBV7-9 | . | TGTGCCAGCAGCTACTTGACTGACCTCAGCACAGATACGCAGTATTTT | CASSYLTDLSTDTQYF
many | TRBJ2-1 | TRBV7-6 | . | TGTGCCAGCAGCTTGGACTTAGTGACATACAATGAGCAGTTCTTC | CASSLDLVTYNEQFF
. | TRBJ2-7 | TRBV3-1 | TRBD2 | TGTGCCAGCAGCCTGGTTAGCGGGGAAGGCGAGCAGTACTTC | CASSLVSGEGEQYF
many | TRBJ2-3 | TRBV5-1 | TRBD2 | TGCGCCAGCAGCTCGCTGACTAGCGGGAGGACAGATACGCAGTATTTT | CASSSLTSGRTDTQYF
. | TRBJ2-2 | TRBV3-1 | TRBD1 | TGTGCCAGCAGCCAGACAGGGGGAGGCGGGGAGCTGTTTTTT | CASSQTGGGGELFF
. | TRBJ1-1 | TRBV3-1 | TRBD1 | TGTGCCAGCAGCCACTGGGGACAGGCGAACACTGAAGCTTTCTTT | CASSHWGQANTEAFF
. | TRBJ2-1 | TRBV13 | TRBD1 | TGTGCCAGCAGCCTCGGACCCGGACAGGGACAGTTCTTC | CASSLGPGQGQFF
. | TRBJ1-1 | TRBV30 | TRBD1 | TGTGCCTGGAGTACAGGGGGGTCTGAAGCTTTCTTT | CAWSTGGSEAFF
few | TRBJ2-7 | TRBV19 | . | TGTGCCAGTAGTATTACCGACGGGTCCTACGAGCAGTACTTC | CASSITDGSYEQYF
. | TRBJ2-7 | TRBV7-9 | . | TGTGCCAGCAGCCCCCCGTGGGGGCCCGCCGAGCAGTACTTC | CASSPPWGPAEQYF
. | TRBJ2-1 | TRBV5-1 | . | TGCGCCAGCAGCTTGTCTGGGACCCGGAATGAGCAGTTCTTC | CASSLSGTRNEQFF
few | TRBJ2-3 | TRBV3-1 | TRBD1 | TGTGCCAGCAGCCAAGATTCTGGGACAGGGACAGATACGCAGTATTTT | CASSQDSGTGTDTQYF
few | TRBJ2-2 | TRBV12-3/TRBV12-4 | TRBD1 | TGTGCCAGCAGTTTTTTTGTGGGGGACAGGCTGAACACCGGGGAGCTGTTTTTT | CASSFFVGDRLNTGELFF
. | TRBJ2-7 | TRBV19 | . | TGTGCCAGTAGGCAACCAGGGGTCAGCTCCTACGAGCAGTACTTC | CASRQPGVSSYEQYF
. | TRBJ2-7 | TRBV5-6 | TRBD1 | TGTGCCAGCAGCATGCACGGGACAGGGGGCTACGAGCAGTACTTC | CASSMHGTGGYEQYF
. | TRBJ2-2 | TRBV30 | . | TGTGCCTGGAGGTCGAACACCGGGGAGCTGTTTTTT | CAWRSNTGELFF
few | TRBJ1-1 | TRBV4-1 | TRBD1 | TGCGCCAGCAGCCAATACGGGGACAGGGAAGCTTTCTTT | CASSQYGDREAFF
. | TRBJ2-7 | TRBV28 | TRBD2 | TGTGCCAGCAGTTTATTAACTAGCGGGGCCTTGGAGCAGTACTTC | CASSLLTSGALEQYF
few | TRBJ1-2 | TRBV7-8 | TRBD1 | TGTGCCAGCAGCTTAGCGTCGACAGGGGACGGCTACACCTTC | CASSLASTGDGYTF
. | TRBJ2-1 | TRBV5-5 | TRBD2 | TGTGCCAGCAGCTTGGTCCCTAGTTTTGACGGGGGGTCCTACAATGAGCAGTTCTTC | CASSLVPSFDGGSYNEQFF
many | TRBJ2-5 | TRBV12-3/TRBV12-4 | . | TGTGCCAGCAGGCCCTCGGGCGGGGGCTCTCAAGAGACCCAGTACTTC | CASRPSGGGSQETQYF
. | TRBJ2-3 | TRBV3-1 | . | TGTGCCAGCAGCCAAGATATCGGGAAGGGGAGGAGCACAGATACGCAGTATTTT | CASSQDIGKGRSTDTQYF
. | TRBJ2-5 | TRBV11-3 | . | TGTGCCAGCAGCTTAAACAGTCGGGAGACCCAGTACTTC | CASSLNSRETQYF
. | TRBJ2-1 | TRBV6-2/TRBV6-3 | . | TGTGCCAGCAGTTCCCTACTAGGATTGGGCAATGAGCAGTTCTTC | CASSSLLGLGNEQFF
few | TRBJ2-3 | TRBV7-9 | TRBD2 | TGTGCCAGCAGCTTTGCGGGGCTAGCGGTCACAGATACGCAGTATTTT | CASSFAGLAVTDTQYF
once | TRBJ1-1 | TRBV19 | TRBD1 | TGTGCCAGTAGTATAGACTCCGGGACAGGGGGCGCGTTCACTGAAGCTTTCTTT | CASSIDSGTGGAFTEAFF
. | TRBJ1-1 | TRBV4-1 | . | TGCGCCAGCAGCCAAGTGATCATGAACACTGAAGCTTTCTTT | CASSQVIMNTEAFF
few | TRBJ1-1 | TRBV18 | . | TGTGCCAGCTCACCACGGGCAGGGCAGAACACTGAAGCTTTCTTT | CASSPRAGQNTEAFF
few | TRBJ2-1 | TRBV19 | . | TGTGCCAGTAGCCCCCGGAGCAGGGTAATCGATGAGCAGTTCTTC | CASSPRSRVIDEQFF
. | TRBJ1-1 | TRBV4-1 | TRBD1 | TGCGCCAGCAGCCAAGATCTGCGGGACAGGGGTACTGAAGCTTTCTTT | CASSQDLRDRGTEAFF
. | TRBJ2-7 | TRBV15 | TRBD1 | TGTGCCACCAGCAGCGGGGACAGCCCCTACGAGCAGTACTTC | CATSSGDSPYEQYF
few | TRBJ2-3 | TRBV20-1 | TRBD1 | TGCAGTGCCAAGACCGGGACAGGGGTAGGGACAGATACGCAGTATTTT | CSAKTGTGVGTDTQYF
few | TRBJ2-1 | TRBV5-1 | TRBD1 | TGCGCCAGCAGCTTGGTTCAGGGGACAGGGTTCTTCAGTGAGCAGTTCTTC | CASSLVQGTGFFSEQFF
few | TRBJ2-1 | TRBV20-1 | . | TGCAGTGCTAGAGAGGGACCTACCGGGGCTGAGCAGTTCTTC | CSAREGPTGAEQFF
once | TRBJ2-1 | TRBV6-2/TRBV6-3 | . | TGTGCCAGCGGACAGCAGCAGTTCTTC | CASGQQQFF
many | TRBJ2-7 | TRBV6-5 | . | TGTGCCAGCAGTTCCCAGGGGTCAGGGACCTACGAGCAGTACTTC | CASSSQGSGTYEQYF
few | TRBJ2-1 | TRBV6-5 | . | TGTGCCAGCAGTTATTGGAATGAGCAGTTCTTC | CASSYWNEQFF
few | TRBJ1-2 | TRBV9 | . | TGTGCCAGCAGCCCTTACATTGGATCTAACTATGGCTACACCTTC | CASSPYIGSNYGYTF
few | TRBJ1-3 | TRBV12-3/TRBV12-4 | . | TGTGCCAGCAGGTCGACAGGAAACACCATATATTTT | CASRSTGNTIYF
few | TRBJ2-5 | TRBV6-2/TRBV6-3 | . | TGTGCCAGCAGTTATTGGGAGGCCGAGGAGACCCAGTACTTC | CASSYWEAEETQYF
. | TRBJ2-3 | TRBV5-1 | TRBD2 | TGCGCCAGCAGCGCAATTCCGGGACTAGCAAACACAGATACGCAGTATTTT | CASSAIPGLANTDTQYF
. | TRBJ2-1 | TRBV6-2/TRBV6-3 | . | TGTGCCAGCAGTTACGGTCGAGACGAAGCGGCCACCTACAATGAGCAGTTCTTC | CASSYGRDEAATYNEQFF
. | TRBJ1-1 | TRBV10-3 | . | TGTGCCATCAGTGAGGACCCCAGGGGTCGAGCTTGCTTT | CAISEDPRGRACF
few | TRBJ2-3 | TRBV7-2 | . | TGTGCCAGCAGCTTAGTGGCGAGCGGTCCTCGGGGAGATACGCAGTATTTT | CASSLVASGPRGDTQYF
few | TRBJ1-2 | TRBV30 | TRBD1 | TGTGCCTGGAGTAAGGACAGGGGGCTTGGCTACACCTTC | CAWSKDRGLGYTF
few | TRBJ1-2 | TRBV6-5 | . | TGTGCCAGCAGTCCCTACAGGGCTGATGGCTACACCTTC | CASSPYRADGYTF
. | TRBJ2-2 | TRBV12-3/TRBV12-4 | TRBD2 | TGTGCCAGCAGTTTGGGACTAGCGAGCAACACCGGGGAGCTGTTTTTT | CASSLGLASNTGELFF